The sequence of this TCR beta chain was determined in a study of T cells after yellow fever vaccination. This clonotype has ten or more counts. One entry per CDR3 protein results from TCRdb running MiXCR on the 5' RACE reads. Of 150,000 to 200,000 distinct CDR3 sequences detected, about 6.2% appear once; the ten largest clones hold roughly 3%. Trimming cost V 5 bases and J 1 base, with 8 bases left between them. The CDR3 runs to 13 residues. The receptor comes from a man aged 18 to 30 who received the YFV17D yellow fever vaccine. The chain uses TRBV12-3 or TRBV12-4 and TRBJ1-1; D is perhaps TRBD1 (6 bases). The sample in question was CD4+ T cells sorted from PBMCs, obtained on the day of the first yellow fever vaccination. CDR3 sequence: CASSEQGNTEAFF. DNA for the CDR3: TGTGCCAGCAGTGAACAGGGGAACACTGAAGCTTTCTTT.